This T cell receptor (beta chain) stems from a study of blood T cell repertoires in COVID-19. On the study more broadly: The origin of the acute and convalescent COVID-19 samples was the United States, Italy and Spain.

Original analysis: Estimation of nucleated cell counts was performed using reference gene primer amplification. The assay was immunoSEQ multiplex PCR, and TCRdb's table has in-frame clones only and misses some. That table furnishes V, J and clone size, whereas the DNA furnished D and trimming. There are around 64,000 clones in the sample; about nine tenths occur only once, and 1.6% lies in the top ten. The CDR3 consists of 13 residues. Germline CDR1 is SEHNR and CDR2 is FQNEAQ (reference sequence). V lost 6 bases to trimming and J lost 10 bases; unmatched junction nucleotides: 9. Source material: peripheral blood. The V and J genes are TRBV7-9 and TRBJ1-1; 9 bases map to TRBD1. The source of this sequence is a human donor in a cohort sampled during active COVID-19. The chain's CDR3 is CASSLNYRGRAFF. Written as DNA, the CDR3 is TGTGCCAGCAGTTTGAACTACAGGGGGCGAGCTTTCTTT.